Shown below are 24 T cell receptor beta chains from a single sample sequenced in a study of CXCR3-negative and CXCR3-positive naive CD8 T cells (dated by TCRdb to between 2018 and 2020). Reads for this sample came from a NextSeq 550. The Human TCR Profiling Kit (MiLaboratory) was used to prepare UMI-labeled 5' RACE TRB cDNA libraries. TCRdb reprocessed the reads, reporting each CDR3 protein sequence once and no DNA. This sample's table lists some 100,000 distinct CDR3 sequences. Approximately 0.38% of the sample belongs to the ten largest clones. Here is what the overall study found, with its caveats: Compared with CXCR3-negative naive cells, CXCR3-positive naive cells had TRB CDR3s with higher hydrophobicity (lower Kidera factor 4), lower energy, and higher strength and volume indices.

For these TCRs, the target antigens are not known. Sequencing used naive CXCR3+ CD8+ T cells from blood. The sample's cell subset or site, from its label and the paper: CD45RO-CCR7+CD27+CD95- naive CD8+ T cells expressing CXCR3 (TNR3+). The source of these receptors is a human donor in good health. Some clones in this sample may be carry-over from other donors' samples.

CDR3 amino acids: CASSQEEGLSGANVLTF. The chain recombines TRBV4-1 with TRBJ2-6; TCRdb outputs TRBD2, but without DNA this stays unchecked. Germline CDR1 and CDR2: MGHRA and YSYEKL. The CDR3 is 17 residues long.

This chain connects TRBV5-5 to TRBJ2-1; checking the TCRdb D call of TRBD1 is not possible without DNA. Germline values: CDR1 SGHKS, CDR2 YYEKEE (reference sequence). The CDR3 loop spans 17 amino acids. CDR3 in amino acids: CASSPMGDRGLSDEQFF.

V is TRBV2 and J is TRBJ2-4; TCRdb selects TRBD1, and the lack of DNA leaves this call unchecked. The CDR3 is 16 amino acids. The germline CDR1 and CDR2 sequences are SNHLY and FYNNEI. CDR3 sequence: CASSERQGGAKNIQYF.

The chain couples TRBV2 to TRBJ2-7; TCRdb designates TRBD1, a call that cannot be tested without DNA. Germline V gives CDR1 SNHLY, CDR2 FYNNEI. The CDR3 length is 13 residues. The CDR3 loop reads CASGPGIPDGQYF.

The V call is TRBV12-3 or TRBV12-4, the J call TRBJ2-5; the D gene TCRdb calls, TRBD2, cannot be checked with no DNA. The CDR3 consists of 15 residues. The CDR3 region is CASSLELAGRETQYF.

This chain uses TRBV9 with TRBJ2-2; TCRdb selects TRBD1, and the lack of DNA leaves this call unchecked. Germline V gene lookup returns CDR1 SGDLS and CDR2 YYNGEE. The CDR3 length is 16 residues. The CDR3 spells CASSPPKGQGSGELFF.

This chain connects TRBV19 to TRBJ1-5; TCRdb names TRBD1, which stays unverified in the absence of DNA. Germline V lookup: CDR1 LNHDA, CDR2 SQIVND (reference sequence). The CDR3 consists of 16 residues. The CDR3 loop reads CASSFVPRGKEQPQHF. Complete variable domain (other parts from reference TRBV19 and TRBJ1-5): DGGITQSPKYLFRKEGQNVTLSCEQNLNHDAMYWYRQDPGQGLRLIYYSQIVNDFQKGDIAEGYSVSREKKESFPLTVTSAQKNPTAFYLCASSFVPRGKEQPQHFGDGTRLSIL.

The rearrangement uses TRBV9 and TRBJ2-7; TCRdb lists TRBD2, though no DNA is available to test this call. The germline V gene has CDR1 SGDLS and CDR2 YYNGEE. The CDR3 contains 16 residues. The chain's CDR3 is CASSVERTSGIYEQYF.

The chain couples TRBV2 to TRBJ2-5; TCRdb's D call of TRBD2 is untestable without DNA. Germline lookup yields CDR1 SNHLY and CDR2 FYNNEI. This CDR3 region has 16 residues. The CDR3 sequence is CASTGPLASGQETQYF.

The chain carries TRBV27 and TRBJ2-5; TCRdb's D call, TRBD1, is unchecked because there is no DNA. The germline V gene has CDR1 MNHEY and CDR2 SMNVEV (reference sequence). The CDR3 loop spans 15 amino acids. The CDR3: CASSSGPVIGETQYF.

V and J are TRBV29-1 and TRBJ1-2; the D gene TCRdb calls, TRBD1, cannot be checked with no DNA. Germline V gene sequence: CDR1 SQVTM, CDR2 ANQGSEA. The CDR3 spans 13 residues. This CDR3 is CSCFQGDYYGYTF.

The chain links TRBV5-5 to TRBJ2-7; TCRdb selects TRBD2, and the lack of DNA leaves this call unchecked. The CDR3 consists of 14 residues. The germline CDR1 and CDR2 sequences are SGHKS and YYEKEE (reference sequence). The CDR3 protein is CASSYTTGDLEQYF.

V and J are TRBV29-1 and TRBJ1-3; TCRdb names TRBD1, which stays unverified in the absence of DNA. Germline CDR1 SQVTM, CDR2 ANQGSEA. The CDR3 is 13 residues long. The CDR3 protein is CSVLGGSGNTIYF.

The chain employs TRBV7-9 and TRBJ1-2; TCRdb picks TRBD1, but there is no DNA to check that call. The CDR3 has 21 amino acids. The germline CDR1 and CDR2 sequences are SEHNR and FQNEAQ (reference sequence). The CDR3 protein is CASSPRNKYGQEASLNYGYTF.

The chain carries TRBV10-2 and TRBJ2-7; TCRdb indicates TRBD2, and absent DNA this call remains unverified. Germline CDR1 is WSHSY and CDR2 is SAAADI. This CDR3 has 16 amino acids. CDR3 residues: CASSNRGSGDVYEQYF.

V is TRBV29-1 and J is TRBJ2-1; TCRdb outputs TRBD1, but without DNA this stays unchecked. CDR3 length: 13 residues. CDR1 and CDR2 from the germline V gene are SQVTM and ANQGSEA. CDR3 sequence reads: CSSGGEPYNEQFF.

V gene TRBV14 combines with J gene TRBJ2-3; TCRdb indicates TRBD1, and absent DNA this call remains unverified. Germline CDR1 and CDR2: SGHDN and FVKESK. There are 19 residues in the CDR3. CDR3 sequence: CASSPRDRARRGGPDTQYF.

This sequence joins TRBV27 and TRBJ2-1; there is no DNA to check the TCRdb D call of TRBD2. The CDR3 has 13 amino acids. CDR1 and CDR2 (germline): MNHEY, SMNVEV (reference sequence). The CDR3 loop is CASSFAGGHEQFF.

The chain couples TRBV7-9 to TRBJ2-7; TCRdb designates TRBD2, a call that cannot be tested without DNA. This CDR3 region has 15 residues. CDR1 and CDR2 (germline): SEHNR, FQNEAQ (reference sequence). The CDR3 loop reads CASRPGLAGSYEQYF.

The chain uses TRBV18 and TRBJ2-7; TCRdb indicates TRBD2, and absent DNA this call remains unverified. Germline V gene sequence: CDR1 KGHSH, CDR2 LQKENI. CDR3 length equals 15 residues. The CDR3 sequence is CASSPEDRISYEQYF. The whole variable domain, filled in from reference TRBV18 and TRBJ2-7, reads NAGVMQNPRHLVRRRGQEARLRCSPMKGHSHVYWYRQLPEEGLKFMVYLQKENIIDESGMPKERFSAEFPKEGPSILRIQQVVRGDSAAYFCASSPEDRISYEQYFGPGTRLTVT.

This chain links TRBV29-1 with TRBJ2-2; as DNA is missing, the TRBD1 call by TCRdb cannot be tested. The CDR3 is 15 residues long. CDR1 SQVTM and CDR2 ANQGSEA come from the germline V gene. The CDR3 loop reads CSVLSGHTNTGELFF.

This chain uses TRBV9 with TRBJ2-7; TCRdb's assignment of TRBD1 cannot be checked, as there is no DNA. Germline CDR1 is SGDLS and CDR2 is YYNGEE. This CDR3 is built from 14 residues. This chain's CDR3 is CASSAQLGPYEQYF.

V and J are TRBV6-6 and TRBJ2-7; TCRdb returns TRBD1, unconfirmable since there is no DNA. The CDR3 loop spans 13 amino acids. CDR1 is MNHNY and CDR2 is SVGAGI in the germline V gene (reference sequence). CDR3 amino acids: CASTHGGAYEQYF.

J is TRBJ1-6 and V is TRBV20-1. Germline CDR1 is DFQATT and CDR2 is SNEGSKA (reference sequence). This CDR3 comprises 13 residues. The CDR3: CSARSSYNSPLHF.